The clone carrying this T cell receptor (beta chain) was observed at least ten times. CDR1 and CDR2 (germline): KGHSH, LQKENI. The CDR3 spans 14 residues. V shed 3 bases and J 5 bases; nucleotides not matched to a gene: 1. RNA transcripts served as the template for amplifying TCR beta CDR3 regions. HTBI primers were employed in a first-round RT-PCR of the TCR CDR3. From the multiplex PCR reads, TCRdb called clonotypes with MiXCR, one entry per CDR3 protein. In the table there are almost 600,000 distinct CDR3 sequences, over 11% of which are singletons. The entry originates in a study of T cells in Graves' hyperthyroidism and ophthalmopathy. The patients, who ranged from 18 to 65 in age, presented with newly diagnosed hyperthyroidism lasting under 2 months. Diagnosing involved the use of clinical symptoms, serum thyroxine and TRAb, thyroid ultrasound and orbital computed tomography. From approximately 9.5 ml of fresh peripheral blood, PBMCs were isolated.

The TCR originated in a young woman with Graves' hyperthyroidism that later progressed to Graves' ophthalmopathy. The sequenced material came from blood. The genes are TRBV18 and TRBJ1-6; 7 bases match TRBD1. The CDR3 reads CASSPQGDNSPLHF. The CDR3 coding sequence is TGTGCCAGCTCACCTCAGGGGGATAATTCACCCCTCCACTTT.